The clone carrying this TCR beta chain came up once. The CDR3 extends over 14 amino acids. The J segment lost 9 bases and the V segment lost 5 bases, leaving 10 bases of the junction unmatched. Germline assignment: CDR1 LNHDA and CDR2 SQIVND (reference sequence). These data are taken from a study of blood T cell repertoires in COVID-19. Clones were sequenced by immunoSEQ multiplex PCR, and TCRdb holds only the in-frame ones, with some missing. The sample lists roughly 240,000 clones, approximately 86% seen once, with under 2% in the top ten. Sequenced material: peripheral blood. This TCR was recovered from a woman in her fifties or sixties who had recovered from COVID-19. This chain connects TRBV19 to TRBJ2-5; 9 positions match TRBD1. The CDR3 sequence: CASSDHRGQGSQYF. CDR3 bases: TGTGCCAGTAGTGATCACAGGGGACAGGGTTCCCAGTACTTC.